The 7 T cell receptor beta chains listed next were all sequenced from one sample in a study of cytomegalovirus exposure and HLA in healthy donors. Sequencing was performed with immunoSEQ multiplex PCR; in TCRdb, only in-frame clones are kept and a portion is missing. The sample has 200,000 to 300,000 clones, more than 85% seen once. Source material: PBMCs. These TCRs come from a man aged 18 to 30 in good health and CMV-seropositive.

This clone was seen a single time. The rearrangement joins TRBV15 to TRBJ1-2; D perhaps matches TRBD1 (5 bases). Germline V lookup: CDR1 LNHNV, CDR2 YYDKDF (reference sequence). The CDR3 runs to 14 residues. Trimming stripped 5 bases from V and 2 bases from J, with 12 bases between. The CDR3 nucleotides read TGTGCCACCAGCCGGGGACCGGCCAACTATGGCTACACCTTC. This translates into CATSRGPANYGYTF.

The rearrangement joins TRBV5-4 to TRBJ2-7; D gene unclear. Germline V gene lookup returns CDR1 SGHNT and CDR2 YYREEE (reference sequence). CDR3 length: 11 residues. V was clipped by 4 bases and J by 7 bases, with 9 bases between them. The CDR3 loop reads CASSLRDEQYF. CDR3 coding DNA: TGTGCCAGCAGCCTCCGAGATGAGCAGTACTTC. The variable domain in full, with the rest retrieved from reference TRBV5-4 and TRBJ2-7, is ETGVTQSPTHLIKTRGQQVTLRCSSQSGHNTVSWYQQALGQGPQFIFQYYREEENGRGNFPPRFSGLQFPNYSSELNVNALELDDSALYLCASSLRDEQYFGPGTRLTVT.

The chain combines TRBV2 with TRBJ2-2; possible D gene TRBD1, 5 bases. V lost 6 bases and J lost 1, with 9 bases in between. The CDR3 spans 14 residues. Looked up from germline, CDR1 is SNHLY and CDR2 is FYNNEI. CDR3 sequence reads: CASRQTVNTGELFF. For the CDR3, the DNA is TGTGCCAGCAGGCAGACAGTGAACACCGGGGAGCTGTTTTTT.

This chain uses TRBV7-2 with TRBJ2-7, with 9 bases lining up with TRBD2. The germline V gene encodes CDR1 SGHTA and CDR2 FQGNSA. The CDR3 consists of 15 residues. The V and J ends lost 1 base and 6 bases, in that order; junction bases with no gene match: 7. Written as DNA, the CDR3 is TGTGCCAGCAGCTTAGTAGCGGGAGATCTCCTCGAGCAGTACTTC. Amino acids: CASSLVAGDLLEQYF.

CDR3 sequence: CASSPREAHYGYTF. The CDR3, as DNA: TGTGCCAGCTCCCCCCGGGAGGCCCACTATGGCTACACCTTC. The chain employs TRBV5-4 and TRBJ1-2; D is unresolved. The V end lost 7 bases, the J end lost 3 bases, and 16 bases lay between the germline ends. The CDR3 totals 14 residues. Germline-derived CDR1 and CDR2 are SGHNT and YYREEE (reference sequence).

The chain recombines TRBV30 with TRBJ2-1; D unresolved. Germline CDR1 is GTSNPN and CDR2 is SVGIG (reference sequence). The V gene lost 0 bases and the J gene lost 2 bases, with 5 bases spanning the gap. The CDR3 covers 13 residues. CDR3 in amino acids: CAWSVGPYNEQFF. CDR3 sequence (DNA): TGTGCCTGGAGTGTTGGCCCCTACAATGAGCAGTTCTTC. The complete variable domain, with remaining parts taken from reference TRBV30 and TRBJ2-1, reads SQTIHQWPATLVQPVGSPLSLECTVEGTSNPNLYWYRQAAGRGLQLLFYSVGIGQISSEVPQNLSASRPQDRQFILSSKKLLLSDSGFYLCAWSVGPYNEQFFGPGTRLTVL.

V is TRBV7-7 and J is TRBJ2-3, with 13 bases identical to TRBD2. The CDR3 loop spans 15 amino acids. Per germline, CDR1 SSHAT and CDR2 FNYEAQ (reference sequence). V was pared by 5 bases and J by 6 bases, with 5 bases of the junction left unmatched. CDR3 sequence: CASSRTSGSLDTQYF. The CDR3 DNA reads TGTGCCAGCAGCCGGACTAGCGGGAGTTTGGATACGCAGTATTTT.